This T cell receptor (beta chain) emerged from a study of Graves' ophthalmopathy and Graves' hyperthyroidism. Findings and limits, study-wide: Blood also carried most expanded thyroid clonotypes exceeding 0.001 frequency.

TCR beta CDR3 regions were amplified from RNA transcripts. Second-round multiplex PCR came after first-round RT-PCR with HTBI primers. TCRdb re-analysed the multiplex PCR reads in MiXCR, keeping a single row per CDR3 protein. The profile shows some 750,000 distinct CDR3 sequences, 40% of them singletons. In regard to this clonotype: The antigen is unknown. Relative to the germline gene, one junction end is altered; a read error may explain this.

Additional autoimmune diseases, uncontrolled infections, pregnancy or lactation disqualified patients. The CDR3 has 17 amino acids. Per the germline V gene, CDR1 is SGHRS and CDR2 is YFSETQ. V is TRBV5-1 and J is TRBJ2-5; a possible D gene is TRBD2 (6 bases). This TCR came from an adult man with Graves' ophthalmopathy. Sequenced material: peripheral blood. The CDR3 bases are TGCGCCAGCAGTTTGGGGTTTTCTTCAGGGAGGAGAGAGACCCAGTACTTC. Its translation: CASSLGFSSGRRETQYF.